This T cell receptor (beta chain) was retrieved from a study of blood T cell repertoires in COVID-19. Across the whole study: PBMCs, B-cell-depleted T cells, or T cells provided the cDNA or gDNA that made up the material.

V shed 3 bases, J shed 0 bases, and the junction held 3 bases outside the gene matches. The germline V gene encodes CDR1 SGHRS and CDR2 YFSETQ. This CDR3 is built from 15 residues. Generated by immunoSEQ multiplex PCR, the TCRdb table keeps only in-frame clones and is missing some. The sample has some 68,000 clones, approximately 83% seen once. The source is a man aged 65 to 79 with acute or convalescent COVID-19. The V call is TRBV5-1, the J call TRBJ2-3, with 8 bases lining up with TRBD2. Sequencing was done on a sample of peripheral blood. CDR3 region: CASSSSSGSTDTQYF. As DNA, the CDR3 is TGCGCCAGCAGCTCTTCTAGCGGGAGCACAGATACGCAGTATTTT.